Presented here are 27 T cell receptor beta chains from one specimen sequenced in a study of blood T cell repertoires in COVID-19. Data came from immunoSEQ multiplex PCR; TCRdb stores just in-frame clones and leaves some out. The sample has some 170,000 clones, 75% to 85% seen once; the top ten hold less than 6%. The sample taken for sequencing was PBMCs or T cells enriched from blood (not recorded which). These receptors originate from a man aged 35 to 55 who had recovered from COVID-19.

The chain joins TRBV9 to TRBJ2-5; 8 nucleotides agree with TRBD2. The germline V gene encodes CDR1 SGDLS and CDR2 YYNGEE. Unmatched junction bases numbered 2, after V lost 1 base and J lost 0 bases. The CDR3 is 15 residues long. The CDR3 loop is CASSVSSGYQETQYF. CDR3 coding DNA: TGTGCCAGCAGCGTATCTAGCGGGTACCAAGAGACCCAGTACTTC. The full variable domain, with the rest looked up from reference TRBV9 and TRBJ2-5, is DSGVTQTPKHLITATGQRVTLRCSPRSGDLSVYWYQQSLDQGLQFLIQYYNGEERAKGNILERFSAQQFPDLHSELNLSSLELGDSALYFCASSVSSGYQETQYFGPGTRLLVL.

The genes are TRBV28 and TRBJ1-1, with D possibly being TRBD1 (5 bases). The CDR3 has 16 amino acids. V lost 5 bases, J lost 1 base, and 17 bases lay in between. Germline loops: CDR1 MDHEN, CDR2 SYDVKM. CDR3 sequence reads: CASSPPKGLENTEAFF. In nucleotides, the CDR3 is TGTGCCAGCAGTCCACCAAAGGGACTAGAGAACACTGAAGCTTTCTTT.

V usage is TRBV7-9 and J usage is TRBJ1-1; tentatively, D is TRBD1 (5 bases). CDR3 length: 13 amino acids. Germline V gives CDR1 SEHNR, CDR2 FQNEAQ (reference sequence). The V gene lost 1 base and the J gene lost 7 bases, with 10 bases spanning the gap. The CDR3: CASSLGQRFEAFF. For the CDR3, the DNA is TGTGCCAGCAGCTTAGGACAGAGGTTTGAAGCTTTCTTT.

V usage is TRBV10-3 and J usage is TRBJ2-2; 8 bases are shared with TRBD1. The CDR3 runs 15 residues. V trimming: 1 base; J trimming: 5 bases; junction bases outside the gene matches: 3. Germline lookup yields CDR1 ENHRY and CDR2 SYGVKD. The CDR3 DNA sequence: TGTGCCATCAGTGAGTTGACAGGGGATACCGGGGAGCTGTTTTTT. Translated: CAISELTGDTGELFF.

The chain is built from TRBV10-3 and TRBJ2-6; 14 nucleotides agree with TRBD2. J lost 2 bases, V lost 0 bases, and 6 bases had no gene match. Germline CDR1 and CDR2: ENHRY and SYGVKD. This CDR3 region has 20 residues. DNA for the CDR3: TGTGCCATCAGTGAGTCTCTCCAGACTAGCGGGGGGGCTGGGGCCAACGTCCTGACTTTC. Translating it yields CAISESLQTSGGAGANVLTF.

This chain links TRBV7-8 with TRBJ2-5; 7 bases are a match to TRBD2. This CDR3 is built from 16 residues. V gave up 5 bases and J gave up 4 bases; unmatched junction bases: 13. The germline V gene has CDR1 SGHVS and CDR2 FQNEAQ. CDR3 protein: CASSRSGVSKGETQYF. In DNA form, the CDR3 reads TGTGCCAGCAGCAGAAGCGGGGTCTCTAAGGGAGAGACCCAGTACTTC.

J is TRBJ2-7 and V is TRBV27, with D tentatively TRBD1 (5 bases). V shed 4 bases and J shed 0 bases, with 10 bases lying between them. Germline loops: CDR1 MNHEY, CDR2 SMNVEV (reference sequence). The CDR3 length is 14 residues. The CDR3 nucleotides read TGTGCCAGCAGTTCTCGACAGCTCTCCTACGAGCAGTACTTC. This codes for CASSSRQLSYEQYF.

There are a few counts of this clone. The chain is built from TRBV30 and TRBJ1-3; TRBD1 might be the D (5 bases). Germline lookup yields CDR1 GTSNPN and CDR2 SVGIG (reference sequence). V was clipped by 1 base and J by 2 bases, with 6 bases between them. The CDR3 extends over 13 amino acids. The CDR3 reads CAWSGQTGNTIYF. The DNA of the CDR3 is TGTGCCTGGAGTGGACAGACTGGAAACACCATATATTTT.

The chain has TRBV5-6 and TRBJ2-7, with a weak D call TRBD2 (5 bases). The CDR3 runs to 13 residues. Looked up from germline, CDR1 is SGHDT and CDR2 is YYEEEE. Trimming took 1 base from V and 2 from J, leaving 7 bases between them. The CDR3 is CASSLPGTYEQYV. CDR3 DNA: TGTGCCAGCAGCTTGCCGGGAACCTACGAGCAGTACGTC.

The V gene is TRBV2, the J gene TRBJ1-3; D perhaps matches TRBD1 (6 bases). The V and J ends lost 6 bases and 3 bases respectively, with 18 bases between them. Germline lookup yields CDR1 SNHLY and CDR2 FYNNEI. There are 16 residues in the CDR3. The CDR3: CASRATQGIGGNTIYF. The DNA of the CDR3 is TGTGCCAGCAGAGCCACTCAGGGGATAGGTGGAAACACCATATATTTT.

The chain links TRBV2 to TRBJ1-5, with no clear D. Germline-derived CDR1 and CDR2 are SNHLY and FYNNEI. The ends were cut back, 4 bases at V and 0 bases at J, with 4 bases in the middle. There are 13 residues in the CDR3. Here the CDR3 reads CASSGDSNQPQHF. The CDR3 DNA reads as TGTGCCAGCAGTGGAGATAGCAATCAGCCCCAGCATTTT.

The J gene is TRBJ2-2, the V gene TRBV3-1 (or the pseudogene TRBV3-2); TRBD2 matches at 10 bases. CDR1 LGHDT and CDR2 YNNKEL come from the germline V gene (reference sequence). The CDR3 runs to 16 residues. V lost 1 base, J lost 4 bases, and 3 bases stayed unmatched. The CDR3 is CASSQGLAGVTGELFF. The CDR3 DNA follows: TGTGCCAGCAGCCAAGGGCTAGCGGGGGTCACCGGGGAGCTGTTTTTT.

The V and J genes are TRBV27 and TRBJ2-7; maybe TRBD1 (6 bases). CDR3 length: 14 residues. Looked up from germline, CDR1 is MNHEY and CDR2 is SMNVEV (reference sequence). V dropped 4 bases and J dropped 0 bases, with 10 bases sitting between them. The CDR3 sequence is CASSSTDSSYEQYF. In nucleotides, the CDR3 is TGTGCCAGCAGTTCCACGGACAGCTCCTACGAGCAGTACTTC.

This sequence joins TRBV9 and TRBJ1-2; TRBD1 is a possible D gene (6 bases). The CDR3 loop spans 12 amino acids. Between the trimmed V and J ends, which lost 3 bases and 8 bases, there was a span of 11 bases. The germline V gene encodes CDR1 SGDLS and CDR2 YYNGEE. CDR3 amino acids: CASSGRDNGYTF. CDR3 DNA sequence: TGTGCCAGCAGCGGACGGGACAACGGCTACACCTTC.

The chain couples TRBV9 to TRBJ1-6; 9 nucleotides agree with TRBD1. The CDR3 extends over 14 amino acids. The junction had 4 bases not matched to a gene; V was cut back by 3 bases and J by 9 bases. CDR1 and CDR2 (germline): SGDLS, YYNGEE. CDR3 nucleotides: TGTGCCAGCAGCGCCCTGGGACAGGGTTCACCCCTCCACTTT. It specifies CASSALGQGSPLHF. The variable domain in full, completed from reference TRBV9 and TRBJ1-6, reads DSGVTQTPKHLITATGQRVTLRCSPRSGDLSVYWYQQSLDQGLQFLIQYYNGEERAKGNILERFSAQQFPDLHSELNLSSLELGDSALYFCASSALGQGSPLHFGNGTRLTVT.

CDR3 residues: CASSPEARYGYTF. The CDR3, as DNA: TGTGCCAGCTCACCTGAAGCCCGATATGGCTACACCTTC. V gene TRBV18 combines with J gene TRBJ1-2; no reliable D call. V lost 3 bases and J lost 5, with 10 bases in between. The CDR3 runs 13 residues. Germline CDR1 is KGHSH and CDR2 is LQKENI.

CDR3 protein: CASSFYGGTGNEQFF. The CDR3 region has the DNA TGTGCCAGCAGTTTTTACGGGGGTACTGGGAATGAGCAGTTCTTC. This chain links TRBV7-2 with TRBJ2-1; a possible D gene is TRBD2 (6 bases). The length of the CDR3 is 15 residues. V dropped 6 bases and J dropped 7 bases, with 19 bases sitting between them. Germline lookup yields CDR1 SGHTA and CDR2 FQGNSA.

The chain carries TRBV7-9 and TRBJ1-1; 7 nucleotides align to TRBD1. Trimming removed 5 bases from V and 10 bases from J; junction bases left unmatched: 10. CDR3 length: 13 residues. Germline assignment: CDR1 SEHNR and CDR2 FQNEAQ (reference sequence). DNA for the CDR3: TGTGCCAGCAGCCTCGACAGGGATCGAGGAGCTTTCTTT. Residues: CASSLDRDRGAFF.

The chain links TRBV5-1 to TRBJ2-1; perhaps TRBD1 as D (6 bases). CDR1 SGHRS and CDR2 YFSETQ come from the germline V gene. The ends were cut back, 2 bases at V and 5 bases at J, with 8 bases in the middle. The CDR3 sequence is 13 residues long. The CDR3 nucleotides read TGCGCCAGCAGCTTCAGACAGGACAATGAGCAGTTCTTC. The encoded protein is CASSFRQDNEQFF. Drawing the rest from reference TRBV5-1 and TRBJ2-1, the complete variable domain is KAGVTQTPRYLIKTRGQQVTLSCSPISGHRSVSWYQQTPGQGLQFLFEYFSETQRNKGNFPGRFSGRQFSNSRSEMNVSTLELGDSALYLCASSFRQDNEQFFGPGTRLTVL.

This chain links TRBV9 with TRBJ1-1, with 10 bases fitting TRBD1. The J segment lost 3 bases and the V segment lost 2 bases, leaving 4 bases of the junction unmatched. The CDR3 totals 15 residues. Germline lookup yields CDR1 SGDLS and CDR2 YYNGEE. The CDR3 sequence is CASSVRQGAYTEAFF. The CDR3 coding sequence is TGTGCCAGCAGCGTGCGACAGGGGGCTTACACTGAAGCTTTCTTT. Variable domain in full (rest from reference TRBV9 and TRBJ1-1): DSGVTQTPKHLITATGQRVTLRCSPRSGDLSVYWYQQSLDQGLQFLIQYYNGEERAKGNILERFSAQQFPDLHSELNLSSLELGDSALYFCASSVRQGAYTEAFFGQGTRLTVV.

This chain joins TRBV10-3 and TRBJ2-2, with TRBD1 identical over 9 bases. Germline loops: CDR1 ENHRY, CDR2 SYGVKD. The CDR3 has 16 residues. Trimming cost V 6 bases and J 6 bases; bases outside gene matches: 11. CDR3 bases: TGTGCCATCAGCTCAGGCCCCGGGACAGGGCCCGGGGAGCTGTTTTTT. It yields the protein CAISSGPGTGPGELFF.

This sequence joins TRBV30 and TRBJ2-2; TRBD2 is a possible D gene (7 bases). The CDR3 runs 18 residues. The V gene's germline CDR1 is GTSNPN and CDR2 SVGIG (reference sequence). Trimming cost V 0 bases and J 4 bases, with 21 bases left between them. The CDR3 loop reads CAWSVPRRGGRGTGELFF. CDR3 nucleotide sequence: TGTGCCTGGAGTGTACCACGTAGGGGGGGCCGGGGCACCGGGGAGCTGTTTTTT.

The rearrangement joins TRBV3-1 (or the pseudogene TRBV3-2) to TRBJ1-2, with a weak D call TRBD1 (6 bases). The CDR3 length is 14 residues. V gave up 1 base and J gave up 7 bases, with 13 bases separating them. Germline CDR1 reads LGHDT; CDR2 reads YNNKEL (reference sequence). CDR3: CASSQVGGRGGYTF. The CDR3 nucleotides read TGTGCCAGCAGCCAAGTCGGGGGGCGAGGTGGCTACACCTTC.

This clone was seen a few times. The chain carries TRBV9 and TRBJ1-3; perhaps TRBD1 as D (6 bases). Per germline, CDR1 SGDLS and CDR2 YYNGEE. V was cut by 2 bases and J by 3 bases, with 12 bases left in between. CDR3 size: 15 residues. CDR3 DNA sequence: TGTGCCAGCAGCGTGGACAGACTGGGTGGAAACACCATATATTTT. This gives the protein CASSVDRLGGNTIYF.

The chain uses TRBV6-5 and TRBJ2-3; 7 bases line up with TRBD1. V gave up 0 bases and J gave up 2 bases; unmatched junction bases: 2. The CDR3 extends over 15 amino acids. CDR1 and CDR2 from the germline V gene are MNHEY and SVGAGI. Here the CDR3 DNA reads TGTGCCAGCAGTTACTCCGGGACAGCCACAGATACGCAGTATTTT. This gives the protein CASSYSGTATDTQYF.

This clone was detected a few times. This rearrangement joins TRBV7-9 to TRBJ2-1; 9 bases agree with TRBD2. CDR3 length: 16 residues. Germline loops: CDR1 SEHNR, CDR2 FQNEAQ (reference sequence). Germline trimming cut 5 bases from V and 1 base from J; bases unmatched to any gene: 6. CDR3 nucleotide sequence: TGTGCCAGCAGCGTCCTAGCGGGGAAGTCCTACAATGAGCAGTTCTTC. Amino acid sequence: CASSVLAGKSYNEQFF. Using reference TRBV7-9 and TRBJ2-1 for the parts outside the CDR3, the full variable domain is DTGVSQNPRHKITKRGQNVTFRCDPISEHNRLYWYRQTLGQGPEFLTYFQNEAQLEKSRLLSDRFSAERPKGSFSTLEIQRTEQGDSAMYLCASSVLAGKSYNEQFFGPGTRLTVL.

The chain links TRBV18 to TRBJ1-1, with 11 bases lining up with TRBD1. The germline V gene encodes CDR1 KGHSH and CDR2 LQKENI. Unmatched junction bases numbered 7, after V lost 4 bases and J lost 3 bases. The CDR3 contains 16 residues. This CDR3 is CASSRGQGAQHTEAFF. CDR3 DNA: TGTGCCAGCTCACGCGGACAGGGGGCGCAGCACACTGAAGCTTTCTTT.